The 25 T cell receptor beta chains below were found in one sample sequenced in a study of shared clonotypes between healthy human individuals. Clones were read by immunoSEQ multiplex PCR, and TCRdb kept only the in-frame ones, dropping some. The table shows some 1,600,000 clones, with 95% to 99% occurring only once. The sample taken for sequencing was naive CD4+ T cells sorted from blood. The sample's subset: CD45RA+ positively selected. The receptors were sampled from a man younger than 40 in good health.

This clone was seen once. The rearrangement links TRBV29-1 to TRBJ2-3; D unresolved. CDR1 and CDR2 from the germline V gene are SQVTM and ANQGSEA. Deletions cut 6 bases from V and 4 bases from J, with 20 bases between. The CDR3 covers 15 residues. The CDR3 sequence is CSVETIPWQADTQYF. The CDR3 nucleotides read TGCAGCGTCGAGACAATCCCCTGGCAGGCAGATACGCAGTATTTT.

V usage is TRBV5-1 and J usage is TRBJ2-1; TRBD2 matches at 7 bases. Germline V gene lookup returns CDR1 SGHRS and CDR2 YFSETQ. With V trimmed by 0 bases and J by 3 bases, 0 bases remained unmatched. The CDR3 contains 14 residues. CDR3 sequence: CASSLERDYNEQFF. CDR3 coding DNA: TGCGCCAGCAGCTTGGAGCGGGACTACAATGAGCAGTTCTTC. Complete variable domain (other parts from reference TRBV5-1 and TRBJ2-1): KAGVTQTPRYLIKTRGQQVTLSCSPISGHRSVSWYQQTPGQGLQFLFEYFSETQRNKGNFPGRFSGRQFSNSRSEMNVSTLELGDSALYLCASSLERDYNEQFFGPGTRLTVL.

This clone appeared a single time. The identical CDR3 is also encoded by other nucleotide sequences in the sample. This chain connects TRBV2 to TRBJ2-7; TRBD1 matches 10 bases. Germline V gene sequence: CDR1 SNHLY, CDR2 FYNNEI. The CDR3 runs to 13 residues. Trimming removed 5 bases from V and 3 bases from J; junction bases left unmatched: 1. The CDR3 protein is CASSRDRGYEQYF. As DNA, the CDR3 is TGTGCCAGCAGTCGGGACAGGGGCTACGAGCAGTACTTC.

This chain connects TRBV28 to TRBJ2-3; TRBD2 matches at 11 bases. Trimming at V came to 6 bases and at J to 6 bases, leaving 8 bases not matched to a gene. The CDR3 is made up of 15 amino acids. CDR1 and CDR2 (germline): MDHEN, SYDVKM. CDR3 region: CASRTTSGALDTQYF. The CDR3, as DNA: TGTGCCAGCAGGACGACTAGCGGGGCTCTTGATACGCAGTATTTT.

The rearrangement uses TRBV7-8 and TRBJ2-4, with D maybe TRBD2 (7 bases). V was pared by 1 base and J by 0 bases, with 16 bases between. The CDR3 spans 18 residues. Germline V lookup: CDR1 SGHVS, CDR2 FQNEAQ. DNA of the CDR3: TGTGCCAGCAGCTTAGTTTGGTGGGGGGGCGTAGCCAAAAACATTCAGTACTTC. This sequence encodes CASSLVWWGGVAKNIQYF. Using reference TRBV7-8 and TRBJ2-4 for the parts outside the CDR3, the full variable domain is GAGVSQSPRYKVAKRGQDVALRCDPISGHVSLFWYQQALGQGPEFLTYFQNEAQLDKSGLPSDRFFAERPEGSVSTLKIQRTQQEDSAVYLCASSLVWWGGVAKNIQYFGAGTRLSVL.

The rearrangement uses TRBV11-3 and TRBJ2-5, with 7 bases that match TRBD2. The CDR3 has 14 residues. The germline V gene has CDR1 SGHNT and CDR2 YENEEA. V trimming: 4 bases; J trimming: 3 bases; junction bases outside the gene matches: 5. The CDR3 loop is CASSSWGGKETQYF. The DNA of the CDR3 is TGTGCCAGCAGCTCATGGGGGGGTAAAGAGACCCAGTACTTC.

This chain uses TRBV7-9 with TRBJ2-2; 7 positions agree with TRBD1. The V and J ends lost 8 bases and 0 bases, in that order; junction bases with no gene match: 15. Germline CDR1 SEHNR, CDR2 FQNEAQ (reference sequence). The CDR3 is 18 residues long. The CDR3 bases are TGTGCCAGCCCAGCCTTGATACAGGGGTTGCCGAACACCGGGGAGCTGTTTTTT. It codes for CASPALIQGLPNTGELFF.

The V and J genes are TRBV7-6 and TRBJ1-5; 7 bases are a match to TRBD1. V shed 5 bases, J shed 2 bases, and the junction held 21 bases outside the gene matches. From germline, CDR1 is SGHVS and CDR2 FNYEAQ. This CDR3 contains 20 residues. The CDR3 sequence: CASSPLGLGQSLRGNQPQHF. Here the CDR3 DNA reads TGTGCCAGCAGCCCCCTCGGATTGGGACAGTCTCTACGGGGCAATCAGCCCCAGCATTTT.

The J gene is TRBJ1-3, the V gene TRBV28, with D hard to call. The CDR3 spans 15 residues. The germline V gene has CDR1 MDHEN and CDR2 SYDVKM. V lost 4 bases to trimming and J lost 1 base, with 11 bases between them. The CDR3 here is CASSSLRKSGNTIYF. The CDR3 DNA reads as TGTGCCAGCAGTTCGCTTAGGAAGTCTGGAAACACCATATATTTT.

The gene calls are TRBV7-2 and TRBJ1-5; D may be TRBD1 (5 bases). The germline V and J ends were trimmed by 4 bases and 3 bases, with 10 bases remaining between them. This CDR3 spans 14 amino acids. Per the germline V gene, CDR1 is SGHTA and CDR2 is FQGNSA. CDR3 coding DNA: TGTGCCAGCAGCTCGGGACGGTCCAATCAGCCCCAGCATTTT. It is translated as CASSSGRSNQPQHF.

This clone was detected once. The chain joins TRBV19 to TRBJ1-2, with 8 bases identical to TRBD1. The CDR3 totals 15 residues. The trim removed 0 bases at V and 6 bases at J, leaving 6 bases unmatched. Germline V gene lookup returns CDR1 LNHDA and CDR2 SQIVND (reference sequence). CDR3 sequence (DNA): TGTGCCAGTAGTATAGAAGACAGGGGAGGAAATGGCTACACCTTC. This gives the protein CASSIEDRGGNGYTF.

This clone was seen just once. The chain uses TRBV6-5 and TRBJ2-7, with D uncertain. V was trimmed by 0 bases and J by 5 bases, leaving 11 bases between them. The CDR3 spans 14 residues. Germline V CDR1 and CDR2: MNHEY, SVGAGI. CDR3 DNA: TGTGCCAGCAGTTACTCGTTAATGTGGGACGAGCAGTACTTC. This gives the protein CASSYSLMWDEQYF.

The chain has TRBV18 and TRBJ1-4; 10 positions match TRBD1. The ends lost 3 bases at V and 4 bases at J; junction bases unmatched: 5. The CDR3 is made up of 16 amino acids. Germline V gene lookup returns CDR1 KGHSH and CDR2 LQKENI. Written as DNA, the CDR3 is TGTGCCAGCTCACCCCAGGGACAGGGGAATAATGAAAAACTGTTTTTT. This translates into CASSPQGQGNNEKLFF.

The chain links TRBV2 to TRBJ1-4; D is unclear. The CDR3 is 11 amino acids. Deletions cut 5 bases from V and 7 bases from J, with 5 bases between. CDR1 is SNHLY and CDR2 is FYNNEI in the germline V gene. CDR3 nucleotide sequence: TGTGCCAGCAGTCCACGTGAAAAACTGTTTTTT. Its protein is CASSPREKLFF.

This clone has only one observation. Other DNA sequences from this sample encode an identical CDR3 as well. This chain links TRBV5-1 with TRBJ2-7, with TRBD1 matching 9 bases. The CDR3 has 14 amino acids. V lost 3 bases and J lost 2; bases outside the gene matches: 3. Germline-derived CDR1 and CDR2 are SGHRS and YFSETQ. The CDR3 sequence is CASSWGQGAYEQYF. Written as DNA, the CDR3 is TGCGCCAGCAGCTGGGGACAGGGCGCCTACGAGCAGTACTTC.

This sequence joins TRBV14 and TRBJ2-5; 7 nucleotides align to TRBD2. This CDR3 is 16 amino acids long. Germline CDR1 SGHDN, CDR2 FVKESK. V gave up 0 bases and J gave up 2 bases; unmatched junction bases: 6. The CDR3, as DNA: TGTGCCAGCAGCCAAGATTATCTAGCGGTGCAAGAGACCCAGTACTTC. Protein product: CASSQDYLAVQETQYF.

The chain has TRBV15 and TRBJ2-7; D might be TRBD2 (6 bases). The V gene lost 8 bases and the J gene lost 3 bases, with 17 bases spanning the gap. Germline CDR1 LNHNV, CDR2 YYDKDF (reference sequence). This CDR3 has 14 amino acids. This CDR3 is CATSRGMEGYEQYF. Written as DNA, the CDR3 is TGTGCCACCTCCCGGGGGATGGAAGGCTACGAGCAGTACTTC.

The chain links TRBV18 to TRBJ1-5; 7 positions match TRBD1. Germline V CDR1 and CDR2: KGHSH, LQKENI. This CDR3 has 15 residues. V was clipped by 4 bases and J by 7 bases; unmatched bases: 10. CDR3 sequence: CASSLTGQVNQPQHF. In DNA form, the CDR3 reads TGTGCCAGCTCACTGACTGGACAGGTTAACCAGCCCCAGCATTTT.

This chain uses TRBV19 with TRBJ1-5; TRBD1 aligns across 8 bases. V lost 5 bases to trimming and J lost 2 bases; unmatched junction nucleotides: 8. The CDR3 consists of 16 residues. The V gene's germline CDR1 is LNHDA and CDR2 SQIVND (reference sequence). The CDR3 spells CASSPWTGPGNQPQHF. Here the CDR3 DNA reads TGTGCCAGTAGTCCCTGGACAGGGCCGGGCAATCAGCCCCAGCATTTT.

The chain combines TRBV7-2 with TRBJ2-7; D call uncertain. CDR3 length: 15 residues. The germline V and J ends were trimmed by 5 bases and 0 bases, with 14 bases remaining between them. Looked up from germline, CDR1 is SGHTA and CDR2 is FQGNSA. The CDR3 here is CASSEGLGPSYEQYF. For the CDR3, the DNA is TGTGCCAGCAGCGAAGGGCTCGGACCCTCCTACGAGCAGTACTTC.

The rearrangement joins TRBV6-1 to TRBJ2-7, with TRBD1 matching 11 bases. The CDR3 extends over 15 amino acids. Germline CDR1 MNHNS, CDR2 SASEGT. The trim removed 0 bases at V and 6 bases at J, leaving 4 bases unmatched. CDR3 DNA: TGTGCCAGCAGTGAAGCGGACGGGACAGGGGGCGAGCAGTACTTC. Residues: CASSEADGTGGEQYF.

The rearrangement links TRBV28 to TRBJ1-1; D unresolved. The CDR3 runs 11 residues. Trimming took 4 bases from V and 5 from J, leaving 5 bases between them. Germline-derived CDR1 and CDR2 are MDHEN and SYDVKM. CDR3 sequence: CASSSGTEAFF. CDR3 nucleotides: TGTGCCAGCAGTTCTGGAACTGAAGCTTTCTTT. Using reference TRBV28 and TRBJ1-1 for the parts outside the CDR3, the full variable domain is DVKVTQSSRYLVKRTGEKVFLECVQDMDHENMFWYRQDPGLGLRLIYFSYDVKMKEKGDIPEGYSVSREKKERFSLILESASTNQTSMYLCASSSGTEAFFGQGTRLTVV.

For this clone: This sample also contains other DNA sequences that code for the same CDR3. The CDR3, as DNA: TGTGCCAGCAGCGTTGGGGTTACCGGGGAGCTGTTTTTT. This sequence encodes CASSVGVTGELFF. The rearrangement links TRBV9 to TRBJ2-2; D is unresolved. V lost 2 bases and J 5 bases, leaving 7 bases between the germline ends. This CDR3 is 13 amino acids long. Germline values: CDR1 SGDLS, CDR2 YYNGEE.

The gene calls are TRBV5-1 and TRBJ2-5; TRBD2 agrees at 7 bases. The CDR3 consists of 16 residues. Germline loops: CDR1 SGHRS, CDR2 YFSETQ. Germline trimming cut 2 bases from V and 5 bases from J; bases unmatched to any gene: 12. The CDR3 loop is CASSFQTSPTGETQYF. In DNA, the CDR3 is TGCGCCAGCAGCTTCCAGACTAGCCCCACTGGCGAGACCCAGTACTTC.

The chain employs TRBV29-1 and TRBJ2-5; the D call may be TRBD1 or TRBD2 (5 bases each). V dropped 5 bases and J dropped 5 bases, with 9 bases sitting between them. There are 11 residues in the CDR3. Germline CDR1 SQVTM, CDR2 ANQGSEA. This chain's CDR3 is CSVRGGETQYF. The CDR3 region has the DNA TGCAGCGTTAGGGGCGGGGAGACCCAGTACTTC.